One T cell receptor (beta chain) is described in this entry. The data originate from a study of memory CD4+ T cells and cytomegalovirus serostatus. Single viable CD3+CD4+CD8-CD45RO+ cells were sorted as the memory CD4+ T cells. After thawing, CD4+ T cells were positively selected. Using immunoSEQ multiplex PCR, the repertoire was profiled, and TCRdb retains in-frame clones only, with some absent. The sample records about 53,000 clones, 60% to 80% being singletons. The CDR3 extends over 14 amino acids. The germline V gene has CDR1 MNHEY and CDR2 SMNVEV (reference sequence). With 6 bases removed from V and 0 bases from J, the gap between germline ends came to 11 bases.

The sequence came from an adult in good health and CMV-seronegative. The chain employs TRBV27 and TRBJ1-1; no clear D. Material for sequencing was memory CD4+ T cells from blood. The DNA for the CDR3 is TGTGCCAGCAGGACCAGGAATTTGAACACTGAAGCTTTCTTT. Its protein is CASRTRNLNTEAFF.